What follows are 20 T cell receptor beta chains derived from one specimen sequenced in a study of Graves' ophthalmopathy and Graves' hyperthyroidism. RNA transcripts were the template, and TCR beta CDR3 regions were amplified from them. In the first round, RT-PCR was carried out with HTBI primers, and a multiplex PCR formed the second round. TCRdb ran MiXCR on the multiplex PCR reads and lists one entry per CDR3 protein. Of roughly 600,000 distinct CDR3 sequences in the sample, about 35% were seen once. The sequenced sample was peripheral blood or thyroid tissue (not recorded which). Receptors originate from an adult man with Graves' hyperthyroidism.

This clonotype was seen repeatedly, ten times or more. This chain's CDR3 is CASSLGSLMNTEAFF. The CDR3 coding sequence is TGTGCCAGCAGCTTAGGGTCCCTCATGAACACTGAAGCTTTCTTT. The V call is TRBV7-2, the J call TRBJ1-1; D unclear. CDR3 size: 15 residues. V dropped 1 base and J dropped 0 bases, with 9 bases sitting between them. CDR1 is SGHTA, CDR2 FQGNSA, per germline.

The chain has TRBV24-1 and TRBJ2-5; 10 nucleotides agree with TRBD1. Matching the DNA end better, TRBJ2-1 makes the J call doubtful. The germline V gene has CDR1 KGHDR and CDR2 SFDVKD. This CDR3 is built from 17 residues. This CDR3 is CATSDSMDRGAYNEQFF. CDR3 nucleotides: TGTGCCACCAGTGATTCCATGGACAGGGGGGCCTACAATGAGCAGTTCTTC.

The chain joins TRBV29-1 to TRBJ2-7; D perhaps matches TRBD2 (5 bases). V was shortened by 7 bases and J by 6 bases, with 16 bases between the two germline ends. In germline, CDR1 is SQVTM, CDR2 ANQGSEA. The CDR3 spans 12 residues. Written as DNA, the CDR3 is TGCAGCGCCGAGGGATCCTCCCGCGAGCAGTACTTC. Translating it yields CSAEGSSREQYF.

The genes are TRBV3-1 and TRBJ1-1; 8 bases match TRBD1. Germline V CDR1 and CDR2: LGHDT, YNNKEL (reference sequence). After removal of 2 bases from V and 4 bases from J, the junction contained 3 bases not matched to a gene. The CDR3 consists of 14 residues. The chain's CDR3 is CASSQRDRGTEAFF. CDR3 DNA: TGTGCCAGCAGCCAAAGAGACAGGGGCACTGAAGCTTTCTTT.

There are many counts of this clonotype. One end of the junction fails to match germline, which may point to a read error. This rearrangement joins TRBV7-7 to TRBJ2-1; tentative D call: TRBD2 (5 bases). Germline V gene sequence: CDR1 SSHAT, CDR2 FNYEAQ (reference sequence). The CDR3 consists of 17 residues. The CDR3: CASSLASTPGRWNEQFF. CDR3 sequence (DNA): TGTGCTAGCAGCTTGGCATCCACACCGGGAAGGTGGAATGAGCAGTTCTTC.

This clonotype appeared a few times. This chain uses TRBV7-8 with TRBJ2-4; D possibly corresponds to TRBD1 (6 bases). CDR3 length equals 15 residues. The germline V gene has CDR1 SGHVS and CDR2 FQNEAQ. Between the trimmed V and J ends, which lost 6 bases and 8 bases, there was a span of 20 bases. CDR3 residues: CASRGDTLGIDIQYF. For the CDR3, the DNA is TGTGCCAGCAGGGGGGACACGCTAGGTATAGACATTCAGTACTTC.

This clonotype has a count of ten or more. The chain joins TRBV29-1 to TRBJ2-2; weak D call: TRBD1 (6 bases). Germline V lookup: CDR1 SQVTM, CDR2 ANQGSEA. V was shortened by 5 bases and J by 6 bases, with 13 bases between the two germline ends. The CDR3 runs 13 residues. This CDR3 is CSVPGEKAGELFF. The CDR3 nucleotides are TGCAGCGTTCCAGGGGAAAAAGCCGGGGAGCTGTTTTTT.

This chain uses TRBV19 with TRBJ1-5; the match to TRBD1 covers 7 bases. J lost 6 bases, V lost 7 bases, and 6 bases had no gene match. The CDR3 loop spans 13 amino acids. The germline V gene has CDR1 LNHDA and CDR2 SQIVND (reference sequence). The CDR3, as DNA: TGTGCCAGTACCGACAGGGTCGCTCAGCCCCAGCATTTT. Protein sequence: CASTDRVAQPQHF.

The chain is built from TRBV7-8 and TRBJ1-2; possibly TRBD1 for D (6 bases). The CDR3 spans 17 residues. Trimming shortened V by 8 bases and J by 5 bases, and 27 bases separated the two germline ends. The V gene's germline CDR1 is SGHVS and CDR2 FQNEAQ. CDR3 in amino acids: CASGPTSYVKGGYGYTF. The CDR3 nucleotides are TGTGCCAGCGGCCCGACATCCTATGTTAAGGGGGGATATGGCTACACCTTC.

This clonotype was seen ten or more times. This chain joins TRBV24-1 and TRBJ2-2, with D maybe TRBD2 (5 bases). Per germline, CDR1 KGHDR and CDR2 SFDVKD. Trimming cost V 2 bases and J 1 base, with 7 bases left between them. This CDR3 spans 15 amino acids. CDR3 in DNA: TGTGCCACCAGTGATTCAAGCGGGAACACCGGGGAGCTGTTTTTT. Translated, it gives CATSDSSGNTGELFF.

The genes are TRBV24-1 and TRBJ2-7; 7 nucleotides line up with TRBD1. The germline CDR1 and CDR2 sequences are KGHDR and SFDVKD. The CDR3 has 14 residues. The V and J ends lost 1 base and 7 bases, in that order; junction bases with no gene match: 6. The CDR3 region is CATSDFQGDNEQYF. CDR3 DNA sequence: TGTGCCACCAGTGATTTTCAGGGGGACAATGAGCAGTACTTC.

This clonotype was found a few times. The chain combines TRBV20-1 with TRBJ2-7; D perhaps matches TRBD1 (6 bases). CDR3 size: 13 residues. The V gene's germline CDR1 is DFQATT and CDR2 SNEGSKA (reference sequence). Deletions cut 6 bases from V and 0 bases from J, with 12 bases between. In nucleotides, the CDR3 is TGCAGTGCAGAAACAGGGCGCTCCTACGAGCAGTACTTC. It yields the protein CSAETGRSYEQYF.

This clonotype was detected many times. The gene calls are TRBV2 and TRBJ1-4; TRBD1 might be the D (5 bases). CDR1 and CDR2 from the germline V gene are SNHLY and FYNNEI. CDR3 length: 14 amino acids. Trimming shortened V by 7 bases and J by 3 bases, and 12 bases separated the two germline ends. The CDR3: CASILGTANEKLFF. The CDR3 nucleotides read TGTGCCAGCATCCTCGGGACTGCTAATGAAAAACTGTTTTTT.

This clonotype was counted only a few times. The chain combines TRBV19 with TRBJ1-2; D not resolved. The CDR3 spans 11 residues. Trimming cost V 9 bases and J 2 bases, with 7 bases left between them. CDR1 is LNHDA, CDR2 SQIVND, per germline (reference sequence). CDR3 nucleotides: TGTGCCAGCCACCTCAACTATGGCTACACCTTC. It specifies CASHLNYGYTF.

This clonotype was detected many times. V is TRBV3-1 and J is TRBJ2-7, with a possible D match to TRBD2 (5 bases). V lost 4 bases and J lost 7, with 20 bases in between. This CDR3 has 15 amino acids. CDR1 and CDR2 from the germline V gene are LGHDT and YNNKEL (reference sequence). The CDR3 loop is CASSPLALPTGEQYF. Here the CDR3 DNA reads TGTGCCAGCAGCCCCCTGGCCCTACCCACGGGGGAGCAGTACTTC.

This chain joins TRBV7-9 and TRBJ2-3; D gene unclear. CDR1 and CDR2 (germline): SEHNR, FQNEAQ (reference sequence). V lost 3 bases and J lost 0, with 7 bases in between. This CDR3 is built from 14 residues. The CDR3 DNA sequence: TGTGCCAGCAGCTTGTCCATTAGCACAGATACGCAGTATTTT. This codes for CASSLSISTDTQYF.

The table lists this clonotype with many counts. The chain carries TRBV12-3 or TRBV12-4 and TRBJ1-2; D is ambiguous. Between the trimmed V and J ends, which lost 5 bases and 8 bases, there was a span of 15 bases. This CDR3 spans 13 amino acids. The CDR3 here is CASSTTPESGYTF. DNA of the CDR3: TGTGCCAGCAGTACCACCCCAGAGTCGGGCTACACCTTC.

J is TRBJ2-5 and V is TRBV5-1; D tentatively reads TRBD1 or TRBD2 (6 bases each). Trimming pared 0 bases from V and 4 bases from J, leaving 10 bases between. The CDR3 has 14 residues. From germline, CDR1 is SGHRS and CDR2 YFSETQ. The CDR3 DNA follows: TGCGCCAGCAGCTTGGAGGGGGGTGGAGAGACCCAGTACTTC. It specifies CASSLEGGGETQYF.

This clonotype was observed many times. The chain couples TRBV19 to TRBJ1-2, with a tentative D call TRBD1 (6 bases). The CDR3 contains 16 residues. The germline V gene encodes CDR1 LNHDA and CDR2 SQIVND (reference sequence). Deletions cut 3 bases from V and 8 bases from J, with 22 bases between. CDR3 protein: CASSIGFGGASQGYTF. The CDR3 DNA sequence: TGTGCCAGTAGTATTGGTTTCGGGGGCGCAAGTCAGGGCTACACCTTC.

This clonotype was recorded at least ten times. The gene calls are TRBV7-2 and TRBJ1-3; D is perhaps TRBD1 (6 bases). The ends were cut back, 2 bases at V and 11 bases at J, with 22 bases in the middle. Germline V gene data show CDR1 as SGHTA and CDR2 as FQGNSA. The CDR3 length is 16 residues. Here the CDR3 reads CASSLLGGGPRNAIYF. Written as DNA, the CDR3 is TGTGCCAGCAGCTTATTGGGAGGGGGACCGAGGAACGCCATATATTTT.